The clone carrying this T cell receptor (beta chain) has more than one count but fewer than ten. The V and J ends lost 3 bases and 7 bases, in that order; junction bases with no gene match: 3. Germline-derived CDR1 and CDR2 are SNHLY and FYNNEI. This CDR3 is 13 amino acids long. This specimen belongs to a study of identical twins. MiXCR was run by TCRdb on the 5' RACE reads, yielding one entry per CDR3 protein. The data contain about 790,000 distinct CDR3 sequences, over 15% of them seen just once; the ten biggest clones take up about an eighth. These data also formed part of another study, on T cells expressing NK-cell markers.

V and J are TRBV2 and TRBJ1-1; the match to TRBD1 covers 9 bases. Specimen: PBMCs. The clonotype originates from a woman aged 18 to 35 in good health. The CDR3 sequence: CASSEDRGLEAFF. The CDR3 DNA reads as TGTGCCAGCAGTGAGGACAGGGGCCTTGAAGCTTTCTTT. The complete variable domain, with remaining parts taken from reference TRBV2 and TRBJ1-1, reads EPEVTQTPSHQVTQMGQEVILRCVPISNHLYFYWYRQILGQKVEFLVSFYNNEISEKSEIFDDQFSVERPDGSNFTLKIRSTKLEDSAMYFCASSEDRGLEAFFGQGTRLTVV.